This T cell receptor beta chain appears in the sequencing data of a study of Ad26.COV2.S vaccination and SARS-CoV-2 variants. The treatment here: roughly 20 received Ad26.COV2.S at low or high dose, single or two shots; 5 received placebo; per-sample allocation not given. Day 63 after the first vaccine or placebo injection was the time point for sampling. The CDR3 sequence is 13 residues long. Germline assignment: CDR1 SGHDN and CDR2 FVKESK. Trimming stripped 1 base from V and 3 bases from J, with 7 bases between. Sequenced by immunoSEQ multiplex PCR; TCRdb stores in-frame clones only, minus some. The data contain about 400,000 clones, roughly nine tenths of them singletons.

The source is a person aged 18-65 years who received the Ad26.COV2.S COVID-19 vaccine or a placebo. The V gene is TRBV14, the J gene TRBJ2-7; weak D call: TRBD1 (5 bases). Sequenced material: peripheral blood, taken in a trial of Ad26.COV2.S vaccine versus placebo. DNA of the CDR3: TGTGCCAGCAGCCAAGTCCAGGGCTACGAGCAGTACTTC. This sequence encodes CASSQVQGYEQYF.